The rows below give T cell receptor beta chains drawn from one sample of a study of blood T cells in healthy people across ages. Each CDR3 protein is one row after TCRdb ran MiXCR on the 5' RACE reads. The sample includes more than 1,400,000 distinct CDR3 sequences, roughly 40% of them seen just once. The specimen was blood. These receptors all stem from a woman younger than 30 in good health. Each CDR3 is given without its conserved first and last residue.

V gene: TRBV2; J gene: TRBJ2-5; CDR3 protein: ASSEAFTAQETQY
V gene: TRBV7-2; J gene: TRBJ2-7; CDR3 protein: ASSLVTEGRHGYEQY
V gene: TRBV20-1; J gene: TRBJ2-2; CDR3 protein: SAPDRGNTGELF
V gene: TRBV7-2; J gene: TRBJ2-5; CDR3 protein: ASSLLLAGFKETQY
V gene: TRBV7-3; J gene: TRBJ1-1; CDR3 protein: ASSPGASNTEAF
V gene: TRBV6-1; J gene: TRBJ2-3; CDR3 protein: ASSRFSGTGSTDTQD
V gene: TRBV3-1; J gene: TRBJ1-2; CDR3 protein: ASSQDGSHSYGYT
V gene: TRBV5-1; J gene: TRBJ1-1; CDR3 protein: ASSLSSSLGAF
V gene: TRBV4-2; J gene: TRBJ2-5; CDR3 protein: ASSQDRDPSYNKQY
V gene: TRBV15; J gene: TRBJ2-5; CDR3 protein: ATSRGPSGIQETQY
V gene: TRBV7-9; J gene: TRBJ2-7; CDR3 protein: ASSLPTGGSYEQY
V gene: TRBV7-2; J gene: TRBJ2-1; CDR3 protein: ASSFSASGSYEQF
V gene: TRBV29-1; J gene: TRBJ2-5; CDR3 protein: SRLGERDEQY
V gene: TRBV7-7; J gene: TRBJ1-5; CDR3 protein: ASSFFCGALKQPQH
V gene: TRBV5-6; J gene: TRBJ2-7; CDR3 protein: ASSLPGFYEQY
V gene: TRBV3-1; J gene: TRBJ2-2; CDR3 protein: ASLSGTGNTGELF
V gene: TRBV27; J gene: TRBJ1-1; CDR3 protein: ASSETGSTEAF
V gene: TRBV4-2; J gene: TRBJ1-2; CDR3 protein: ASSQPTDRGGNEEGYGYT
V gene: TRBV10-3; J gene: TRBJ2-1; CDR3 protein: AITSGGHENYNEQF
V gene: TRBV25-1; J gene: TRBJ1-2; CDR3 protein: ASSGPGQGDYGYT
V gene: TRBV4-1; J gene: TRBJ1-6; CDR3 protein: ASSLREAGSSYNSPLH
V gene: TRBV6-5; J gene: TRBJ2-5; CDR3 protein: ASSYPGGGTQETQY
V gene: TRBV7-2; J gene: TRBJ2-3; CDR3 protein: ASSSAGRQLADTQY
V gene: TRBV18; J gene: TRBJ2-3; CDR3 protein: ASSPVGSTDTQY
V gene: TRBV2; J gene: TRBJ2-1; CDR3 protein: ASSAEVYNEQF
V gene: TRBV29-1; J gene: TRBJ1-1; CDR3 protein: SVAGETGNTEAF
V gene: TRBV2; J gene: TRBJ2-7; CDR3 protein: ASSWTSGGVNEQY
V gene: TRBV5-5; J gene: -; CDR3 protein: ASSLTGPYNEQY
V gene: TRBV6-1; J gene: TRBJ2-7; CDR3 protein: ASIRTDSSYEQY
V gene: TRBV15; J gene: TRBJ1-6; CDR3 protein: ATSRDRVSNSPLH
V gene: TRBV29-1; J gene: TRBJ2-1; CDR3 protein: SVTLGTSGIYNEQF
V gene: TRBV28; J gene: TRBJ2-7; CDR3 protein: ASSLSWGASPLEQY
V gene: TRBV27; J gene: TRBJ1-4; CDR3 protein: ASSLNQGLPEKLF
V gene: TRBV3-1; J gene: TRBJ1-1; CDR3 protein: ASSQGNPGDEAF
V gene: TRBV6-5; J gene: TRBJ2-1; CDR3 protein: ASSLSAPGVQF
V gene: TRBV7-2; J gene: TRBJ1-3; CDR3 protein: ASSPVGTAGNTIY
V gene: TRBV9; J gene: TRBJ2-3; CDR3 protein: ASSVSAGDTDTQY
V gene: TRBV6-5; J gene: TRBJ1-5; CDR3 protein: ARPIGGREEPQH
V gene: TRBV12-3/TRBV12-4; J gene: TRBJ2-3; CDR3 protein: ASSLVRGADTQY